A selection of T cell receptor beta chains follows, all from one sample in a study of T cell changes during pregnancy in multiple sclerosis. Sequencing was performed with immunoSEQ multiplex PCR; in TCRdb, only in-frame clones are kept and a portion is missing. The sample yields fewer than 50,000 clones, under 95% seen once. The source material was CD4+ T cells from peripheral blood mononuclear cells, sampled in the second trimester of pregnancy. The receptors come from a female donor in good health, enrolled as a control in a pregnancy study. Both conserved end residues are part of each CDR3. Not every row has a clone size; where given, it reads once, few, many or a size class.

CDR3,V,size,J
CASIYTDTQYF,TRBV6-6,-,TRBJ2-3
CASSLGLLAASYEQYF,TRBV11-1,-,TRBJ2-7
CASRSLGTGELFF,TRBV25-1,-,TRBJ2-2
CASRPDRAYNEKLFF,TRBV6-5,-,TRBJ1-4
CASSLSGANQPQHF,TRBV7-3,-,TRBJ1-5
CASSQDRVAGRGEQFF,TRBV4-3,-,TRBJ2-1
CASSLNRGAEAFF,TRBV5-8,-,TRBJ1-1
CASSLLAGGRYEQFF,TRBV19,-,TRBJ2-1
CASSANGGNTQYF,TRBV7-2,-,TRBJ2-3
CSVEGDRVAEQYF,TRBV29-1,once,TRBJ2-7
CASSLEGQGNTEAFF,TRBV5-1,-,TRBJ1-1
CASSLVWDRGPYTF,TRBV5-4,-,TRBJ1-2
CASSPGLAGSNTGELFF,TRBV7-3,-,TRBJ2-2
CASSERQGSGYYGYTF,TRBV7-9,once,TRBJ1-2
CASSSDPGGTEAFF,TRBV7-3,-,TRBJ1-1
CASSLSGQGRQETQYF,TRBV11-1,-,TRBJ2-5
CASARHGTDTQYF,TRBV7-7,-,TRBJ2-3
CASSTTGVTYNEQFF,TRBV9,-,TRBJ2-1
CASSTWTQGGEQYF,TRBV2,-,TRBJ2-7
CASSLAGRGASGETQYF,TRBV7-2,-,TRBJ2-5
CASPKGDTRNTIYF,TRBV7-9,-,TRBJ1-3
CASSLDRTLGGYTF,TRBV5-1,-,TRBJ1-2
CASSRTDSNQPQHF,TRBV4-3,-,TRBJ1-5
CASSARGEGETQYF,TRBV9,-,TRBJ2-5
CASSEAQIRNSPLHF,TRBV6-1,-,TRBJ1-6
CASSYTGQGMNTEAFF,TRBV6-5,-,TRBJ1-1
CASSSSGGSYEQYF,TRBV6-5,-,TRBJ2-7
CASSTGQPPYEQYF,TRBV7-9,few,TRBJ2-7
CASSIEWDITEAFF,TRBV19,-,TRBJ1-1
CASSSTSGGQFF,TRBV7-9,-,TRBJ2-1